The source of this T cell receptor (beta chain) is a study of Graves' ophthalmopathy and Graves' hyperthyroidism. Study in general: At the time of initial diagnosis and before any treatment, peripheral blood was collected.

This clonotype was found many times. Antigen specificity is unknown. RNA transcripts were the source from which TCR beta CDR3 regions were amplified. HTBI-primed RT-PCR formed the first round, and a multiplex PCR formed the second. MiXCR, applied by TCRdb to the multiplex PCR reads, yields one record per CDR3 protein. The sample lists about 620,000 distinct CDR3 sequences, 22% occurring once. CDR3 length: 13 residues. CDR1 DFQATT and CDR2 SNEGSKA come from the germline V gene (reference sequence). The V gene lost 5 bases and the J gene lost 0 bases, with 8 bases spanning the gap. Study-wide findings and caveats: Blood was where most expanded thyroid clonotypes above 0.001 frequency also turned up. Classification of ophthalmopathy versus stable hyperthyroidism by a 13-signature model yielded just under 90% sensitivity and 75% to 84% specificity.

This sequence originates from a woman between 18 and 30 years old with stable Graves' hyperthyroidism. Some clones in this sample may be carry-over from other donors' samples. Sequenced input: peripheral blood. The chain combines TRBV20-1 with TRBJ2-4; D unresolved. For the CDR3, the DNA is TGCAGTGCTCCAAGTCTAGCCAAAAACATTCAGTACTTC. Translation: CSAPSLAKNIQYF.